Given below is one T cell receptor (beta chain) in context. The target antigen is unknown. TCRdb used MiXCR to reprocess the RT-PCR reads, holding one entry per CDR3 protein. The sample yields approximately 520,000 distinct CDR3 sequences, 16% seen once. The CDR3 extends over 17 amino acids. Trimming took off 2 bases at V and 0 bases at J, with 14 bases between the two ends. The V gene's germline CDR1 is MDHEN and CDR2 SYDVKM. The source of the sample is a study of response to subunit inactivated influenza vaccine. Study-wide results and limits: The study's authors posited that every seasonal influenza vaccination enlists few new T cells.

This sequence originates from a man between 50 and 69 years old who received an inactivated influenza vaccine. The sequencing used CD4+ T cells sorted from PBMCs, collected around 25 months after vaccination. The V and J genes are TRBV28 and TRBJ2-1; D remains ambiguous. The CDR3 reads CASSLPVLPGSYNEQFF. In DNA form, the CDR3 reads TGTGCCAGCAGTTTACCTGTACTCCCCGGCTCCTACAATGAGCAGTTCTTC. Full variable domain (outside the CDR3, taken from reference TRBV28 and TRBJ2-1): DVKVTQSSRYLVKRTGEKVFLECVQDMDHENMFWYRQDPGLGLRLIYFSYDVKMKEKGDIPEGYSVSREKKERFSLILESASTNQTSMYLCASSLPVLPGSYNEQFFGPGTRLTVL.